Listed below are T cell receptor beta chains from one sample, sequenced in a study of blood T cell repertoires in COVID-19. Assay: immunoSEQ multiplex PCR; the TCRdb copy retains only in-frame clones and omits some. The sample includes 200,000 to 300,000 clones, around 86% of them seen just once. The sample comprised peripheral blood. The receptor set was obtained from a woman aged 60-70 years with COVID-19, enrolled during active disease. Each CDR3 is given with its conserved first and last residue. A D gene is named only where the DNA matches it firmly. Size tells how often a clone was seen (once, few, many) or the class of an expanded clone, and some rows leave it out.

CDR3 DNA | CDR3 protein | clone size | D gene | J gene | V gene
TGCAGCGCCAACTCTGGAAACACCATATATTTT | CSANSGNTIYF | . | . | TRBJ1-3 | TRBV29-1
TGTGCCAGCAGCATGCTGGGGGCAGGGTACGAGCAGTACTTC | CASSMLGAGYEQYF | . | . | TRBJ2-7 | TRBV6-2/TRBV6-3
TGTGCCAGCAGCACAACCAGGGCAGATACGCAGTATTTT | CASSTTRADTQYF | . | . | TRBJ2-3 | TRBV27
TGCGCCAGCAGCTTGACAGGTCCTGGCACAGATACGCAGTATTTT | CASSLTGPGTDTQYF | . | . | TRBJ2-3 | TRBV5-1
TGCGCCAGCAGTCGGACTAGCGGGAGTTCCTACAATGAGCAGTTCTTC | CASSRTSGSSYNEQFF | . | TRBD2 | TRBJ2-1 | TRBV10-1
TGTGCCACCAGCAGAGATCGGTCTCAGCCCCAGCATTTT | CATSRDRSQPQHF | . | . | TRBJ1-5 | TRBV15
TGTGCCAGTAGTAGCGGGACAGGGAATGAGCAGTTCTTC | CASSSGTGNEQFF | . | TRBD1 | TRBJ2-1 | TRBV19
TGTGCCAGCAGTTACACTAAGGACTACGAGCAGTACTTC | CASSYTKDYEQYF | . | . | TRBJ2-7 | TRBV6-5
TGTGCCAGCAGCTTAGGAGGCGGGACTTACTACGAGCAGTACTTC | CASSLGGGTYYEQYF | many | . | TRBJ2-7 | TRBV7-6
TGTGCCAGCAGCTTACGTGACAGGGGTGGCACTGAAGCTTTCTTT | CASSLRDRGGTEAFF | . | TRBD1 | TRBJ1-1 | TRBV7-8
TGTGCCTGGAGTGGTGACAGGGGCCACGAGCAGTACTTC | CAWSGDRGHEQYF | . | TRBD1 | TRBJ2-7 | TRBV30
TGTGCCAGCAGCCGTGCGGGACAGAGGAACACTGAAGCTTTCTTT | CASSRAGQRNTEAFF | . | TRBD1 | TRBJ1-1 | TRBV4-2
TGTGCCAGCAGCTCAGGGCCCAGACAGAGGCAGTACTTC | CASSSGPRQRQYF | . | . | TRBJ2-7 | TRBV7-2
TGTGCCAGCAGTTACCGCGGGAGGAGCGGCGGGGAGCTGTTTTTT | CASSYRGRSGGELFF | . | TRBD2 | TRBJ2-2 | TRBV6-2/TRBV6-3
TGTGCCACCAGTGTTTCGCGGACTAGCGGAAACACCGGGGAGCTGTTTTTT | CATSVSRTSGNTGELFF | . | TRBD2 | TRBJ2-2 | TRBV24-1
TGCGCCAGTAATCTCGGACTAGGGAACACCGGGGAGCTGTTTTTT | CASNLGLGNTGELFF | . | TRBD2 | TRBJ2-2 | TRBV5-1
TGCGCCAGCAGCCGACGAGGAGTATTGAACACTGAAGCTTTCTTT | CASSRRGVLNTEAFF | . | . | TRBJ1-1 | TRBV4-3
TGCGCCAGCAGCTTACCAGCGGGGCTCACAGATACGCAGTATTTT | CASSLPAGLTDTQYF | . | TRBD2 | TRBJ2-3 | TRBV5-1
TGTGCCAGCAGCACAATTTCAGAGACAGATGAAAAACTGTTTTTT | CASSTISETDEKLFF | . | . | TRBJ1-4 | TRBV21-1
TGTGCCAGCAGCCAAGTCTTGACAGGCTCCTACGAGCAGTACTTC | CASSQVLTGSYEQYF | few | . | TRBJ2-7 | TRBV3-1/TRBV3-2
TGTGCCAGCAGACGGACTTGGGCCCGGAATACGCAGTATTTT | CASRRTWARNTQYF | . | . | TRBJ2-3 | TRBV27
TGTGCCACCGCAGCGGGGAACACTGAAGCTTTCTTT | CATAAGNTEAFF | once | . | TRBJ1-1 | TRBV11-2
TGTGCCTCCAACCAACGGGGGGGGACCGGGGAGCTGTTTTTT | CASNQRGGTGELFF | once | TRBD2 | TRBJ2-2 | TRBV10-3
TGTGCCAGCAGTTTATCCGGGAGGGCAAGAGAGGCCCAGTACTTC | CASSLSGRAREAQYF | once | TRBD2 | TRBJ2-5 | TRBV28
TGTGCCAGCAGTTTCAGTCTGGGCGAAAAGGTAGAGACCCAGTACTTC | CASSFSLGEKVETQYF | . | . | TRBJ2-5 | TRBV28
TGCGCCAGCAGCCGGACAGGGGGCGGGTCCTACGAGCAGTACTTC | CASSRTGGGSYEQYF | . | TRBD1 | TRBJ2-7 | TRBV5-1
TGTGCCTGGAGTGTAAGCGGGGGAGTTCATGAGCAGTTCTTC | CAWSVSGGVHEQFF | . | TRBD2 | TRBJ2-1 | TRBV30
TGTGCCAGCAGCCCATTTAGCTCCTACGAGCAGTACTTC | CASSPFSSYEQYF | . | . | TRBJ2-7 | TRBV7-8
TGTGCCACCCAGACTAGCGGGACTTACAAGAACACCGGGGAGCTGTTTTTT | CATQTSGTYKNTGELFF | once | TRBD2 | TRBJ2-2 | TRBV10-3